The source of this T cell receptor (beta chain) is a study of tumor-infiltrating lymphocytes in primary liver carcinoma. The study co-extracted DNA and RNA from 20-30 mg of unsorted bulk tissue. Concerning this clonotype itself: A junction end diverges from the germline sequence, so it may reflect a read error.

Germline-derived CDR1 and CDR2 are WSHSY and SAAADI. The CDR3 consists of 15 residues. From around 500 ng of total RNA, TCR beta-specific cDNA was reverse-transcribed using a constant-region primer. Three nested multiplex PCR rounds, a slightly modified ARM-PCR, produced the libraries for TCR beta. The two initial PCR rounds, around 11 cycles each, used TRBV1-TRBV30 forward and C-beta reverse primers. TCRdb re-derived calls from the multiplex PCR reads in MiXCR, one entry per CDR3 protein. Of about 66,000 distinct CDR3 sequences in the sample, approximately 74% were seen once. The sample was liver tumor tissue from sampling region 4. Subset described: tumor region T4, right-lateral pole. The TCR comes from a man in his forties or fifties with primary liver carcinoma and hepatitis B virus infection. The chain is built from TRBV10-2 and TRBJ2-7; 8 nucleotides agree with TRBD1. The CDR3, as DNA: TGCGCCAGCAACCCGGGACAGGAGGCATTATACGAGCAGTGCTTC. This codes for CASNPGQEALYEQCF.